The clone carrying this T cell receptor (beta chain) occurred many times. Its antigen is unknown. Each TCR beta library was made by quantitative 5'-RACE that incorporated molecular barcodes. TCRdb reprocessed the 5' RACE reads with MiXCR, giving one entry per CDR3 protein. The table has fewer than 180,000 distinct CDR3 sequences, approximately 48% seen once; the top ten hold 13% to 15%. The data originate from a study of CD8 T cells in ankylosing spondylitis. General study points: Past research had described some motif variants in reactive arthritis synovial fluid and blood. What seemed typical of ankylosing spondylitis blood was a TCR beta motif built from 7 or 8 highly homologous variants.

CDR1 and CDR2 (germline): MDHEN, SYDVKM. V shed 7 bases and J shed 9 bases, with 16 bases lying between them. The CDR3 sequence is 13 residues long. The sequenced material came from synovial fluid, either unsorted or a sorted T cell fraction (not recorded which). The gene calls are TRBV28 and TRBJ2-1; a weak D match, TRBD2 (5 bases). The clonotype originates from a male donor with ankylosing spondylitis. In nucleotides, the CDR3 is TGTGCCAGCACTATAACCCCCGGGGTTGAGCAGTTCTTC. Its protein is CASTITPGVEQFF.